This T cell receptor (beta chain) was retrieved from a study of a mutant IDH1 vaccine in newly diagnosed glioma. Study-level background: Vaccine administration was initiated 4-6 weeks following radiotherapy alone, or with temozolomide cycles.

The CDR3 has 15 amino acids. V was shortened by 1 base and J by 8 bases, with 14 bases between the two germline ends. CDR1 is SGHAT and CDR2 is FQNNGV in the germline V gene. This sample's time point: week 23, last vaccination. Doses of 300 ug of mutant IDH1 20-mer peptide were given with topical imiquimod. For this clone: Its antigen is not known.

Produced via immunoSEQ multiplex PCR; TCRdb's table is partial and in-frame only. The repertoire consists of some 40,000 clones, with roughly 79% occurring once and the leading ten covering about 5%. The TCR was taken from a middle-aged man with glioma. The sample consisted of PBMCs, taken from a glioma patient whose treatment included an IDH1 peptide vaccine. V usage is TRBV11-2 and J usage is TRBJ2-2, with D unclear. This chain's CDR3 is CASSLGARMGGELFF. The CDR3 DNA follows: TGTGCCAGCAGCTTAGGAGCACGGATGGGGGGGGAGCTGTTTTTT.